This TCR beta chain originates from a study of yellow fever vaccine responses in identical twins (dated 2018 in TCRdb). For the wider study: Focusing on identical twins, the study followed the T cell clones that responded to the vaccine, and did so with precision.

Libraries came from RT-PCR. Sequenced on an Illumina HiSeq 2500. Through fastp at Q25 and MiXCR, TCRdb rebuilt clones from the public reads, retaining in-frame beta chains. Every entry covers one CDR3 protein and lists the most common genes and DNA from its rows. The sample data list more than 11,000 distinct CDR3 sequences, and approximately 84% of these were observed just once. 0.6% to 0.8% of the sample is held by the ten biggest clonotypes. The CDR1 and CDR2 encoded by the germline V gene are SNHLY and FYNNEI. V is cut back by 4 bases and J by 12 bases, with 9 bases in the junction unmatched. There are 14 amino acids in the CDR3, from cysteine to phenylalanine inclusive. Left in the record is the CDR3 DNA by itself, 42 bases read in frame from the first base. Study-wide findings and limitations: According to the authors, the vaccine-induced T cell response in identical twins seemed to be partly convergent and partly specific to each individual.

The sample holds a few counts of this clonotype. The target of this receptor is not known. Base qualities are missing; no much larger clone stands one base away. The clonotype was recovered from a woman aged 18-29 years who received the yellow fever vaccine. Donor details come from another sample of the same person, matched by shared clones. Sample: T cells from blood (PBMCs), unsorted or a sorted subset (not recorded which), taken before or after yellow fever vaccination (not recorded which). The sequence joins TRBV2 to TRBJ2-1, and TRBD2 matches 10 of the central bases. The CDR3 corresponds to CASSVLLAGAGQFF. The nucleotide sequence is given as TGTGCCAGCAGTGTTTTGCTAGCGGGAGCGGGGCAGTTCTTC.